Presented here are 21 T cell receptor delta chains from one specimen sequenced in a study of Vδ1+ human thymocytes. Study-wide results and limits: Thymic TRG and TRD repertoires appeared highly polyclonal.

These receptors have no identified antigens. The template was reverse-transcribed extracted RNA. Pooled V-gene forward primers with one constant-region reverse primer generated the CDR3 amplicons by multiplex PCR. TCRdb reanalyzed the multiplex PCR reads using CATT. The top ten clones hold roughly 0.25% of a sample with some 73,000 delta-chain clones, about 35% of them seen once. The sample consisted of Vdelta1+ gamma-delta thymocytes from the thymus. This sample's subset: FACS-sorted CD3+ TCRalphabeta- TCRVdelta1+ TCRVdelta2- thymocytes. The receptor set was obtained from a boy under three years old who had congenital heart surgery.

The chain couples TRDV1 to TRDJ1; no clear D gene. The germline V gene has CDR1 TSWWSYY and CDR2 QGS. The ends were cut back, 6 bases at V and 0 bases at J, with 8 bases in the middle. This CDR3 contains 13 residues. CDR3 in DNA: TGTGCTCTTGGCACCCAGTACACCGATAAACTCATCTTT. It codes for CALGTQYTDKLIF.

The chain has TRDV1 and TRDJ1; D may be TRDD2 (5 bases). With 4 bases removed from V and 0 bases from J, the gap between germline ends came to 21 bases. Germline assignment: CDR1 TSWWSYY and CDR2 QGS. The CDR3 spans 18 residues. The CDR3 region is CALGVRRPTSPYTDKLIF. The DNA of the CDR3 is TGTGCTCTTGGGGTCCGGCGCCCTACCTCCCCCTACACCGATAAACTCATCTTT.

The rearrangement links TRDV1 to TRDJ1; 7 bases are shared with TRDD3. Trimming took 1 base from V and 8 from J; bases not matched to a gene: 19. The CDR3 covers 18 residues. CDR1 is TSWWSYY and CDR2 is QGS in the germline V gene. The CDR3 here is CALGERGLHKRGGLKLIF. The DNA of the CDR3 is TGTGCTCTTGGGGAACGAGGCCTTCACAAACGTGGGGGACTAAAACTCATCTTT.

This clone has only a few counts. This chain joins TRDV1 and TRDJ1; 7 bases line up with TRDD3. This CDR3 comprises 17 residues. The V gene's germline CDR1 is TSWWSYY and CDR2 QGS. With 4 bases clipped from V and 3 bases from J, the junction kept 14 bases outside the gene matches. The CDR3 coding sequence is TGTGCTCTTGGGGTCCCGGAGTGCGGGGATAGGTCCGATAAACTCATCTTT. Residues: CALGVPECGDRSDKLIF.

The rearrangement links TRDV1 to TRDJ1; D is unresolved. This CDR3 spans 16 amino acids. Germline lookup yields CDR1 TSWWSYY and CDR2 QGS. The V end was cut by 1 base, the J end by 0 bases, with 12 bases between. The CDR3 sequence is CALGEPNPGDTDKLIF. CDR3 sequence (DNA): TGTGCTCTTGGGGAACCTAACCCTGGTGACACCGATAAACTCATCTTT.

The chain is built from TRDV1 and TRDJ1, with TRDD2 matching 8 bases. The CDR3 spans 16 residues. The junction had 5 bases not matched to a gene; V was cut back by 1 base and J by 1 base. Germline V gives CDR1 TSWWSYY, CDR2 QGS. This chain's CDR3 is CALGEPSYRTTDKLIF. CDR3 bases: TGTGCTCTTGGGGAACCTTCCTACCGAACCACCGATAAACTCATCTTT.

This clone was recorded a few times. The V and J genes are TRDV1 and TRDJ1; D is perhaps TRDD2 or TRDD3 (6 bases each). The V end lost 1 base, the J end lost 2 bases, and 26 bases lay between the germline ends. Germline lookup yields CDR1 TSWWSYY and CDR2 QGS. The CDR3 loop spans 20 amino acids. This chain's CDR3 is CALGERSYRGGLLGTDKLIF. CDR3 bases: TGTGCTCTTGGGGAACGTTCCTATCGCGGGGGACTTCTTGGGACCGATAAACTCATCTTT.

The V and J genes are TRDV3 and TRDJ1; TRDD3 aligns across 10 bases. This CDR3 region has 22 residues. Trimming took 4 bases from V and 0 from J; bases not matched to a gene: 29. CDR1 and CDR2 (germline): TVYSNPD, GDNSRS (reference sequence). This CDR3 reads CASIPGRSFRLGDVEYTDKLIF. The CDR3 DNA follows: TGTGCCTCCATACCCGGACGTTCCTTTCGACTGGGGGATGTCGAGTACACCGATAAACTCATCTTT.

This chain links TRDV1 with TRDJ1; either TRDD2 or TRDD3 may supply D (8 bases each). Per germline, CDR1 TSWWSYY and CDR2 QGS. V shed 3 bases and J shed 6 bases, with 38 bases lying between them. This CDR3 comprises 22 residues. CDR3 DNA: TGTGCTCTTGGGGAGACTCGGGCCTTCCTATTCGGACCCTGGGGGAACTACTATAAACTCATCTTT. It is translated as CALGETRAFLFGPWGNYYKLIF.

This chain joins TRDV1 and TRDJ1, with TRDD2 matching over 9 bases. Germline V gene sequence: CDR1 TSWWSYY, CDR2 QGS. This CDR3 has 24 amino acids. The trim removed 2 bases at V and 0 bases at J, leaving 28 bases unmatched. CDR3 coding DNA: TGTGCTCTTGGGGAATTTCAAGCCGGCCTTCCTACTGTCTGGGGGTTCCCGTACACCGATAAACTCATCTTT. Its translation: CALGEFQAGLPTVWGFPYTDKLIF.

This chain joins TRDV1 and TRDJ1, with 11 bases fitting TRDD3. Germline trimming cut 3 bases from V and 7 bases from J; bases unmatched to any gene: 13. The germline V gene has CDR1 TSWWSYY and CDR2 QGS. CDR3 size: 17 residues. CDR3 DNA sequence: TGTGCTCTTGGGGAGCTTCCTTCCTACTGGGGGATAGGTAAACTCATCTTT. It translates to CALGELPSYWGIGKLIF.

The rearrangement joins TRDV1 to TRDJ1; 13 bases line up with TRDD3. Germline CDR1 TSWWSYY, CDR2 QGS. This CDR3 has 20 amino acids. V was pared by 1 base and J by 6 bases, with 17 bases of the junction left unmatched. The CDR3, as DNA: TGTGCTCTTGGGGAACATGTTAGGAACTGGGGGATACGCGGGTCGTATAAACTCATCTTT. It encodes CALGEHVRNWGIRGSYKLIF.

This clone was picked up a small number of times. V gene TRDV1 combines with J gene TRDJ1, with a possible D match to TRDD2 (5 bases). V gave up 9 bases and J gave up 0 bases, with 26 bases separating them. This CDR3 has 18 amino acids. Germline V gene data show CDR1 as TSWWSYY and CDR2 as QGS. The DNA for the CDR3 is TGTGCTCTCCTACCACGTAGATCGACGACGTCAAACACCGATAAACTCATCTTT. Translating it yields CALLPRRSTTSNTDKLIF.

V usage is TRDV1 and J usage is TRDJ1; 7 bases are a match to TRDD3. V dropped 1 base and J dropped 2; count of bases not matched to a gene: 34. The CDR3 runs 25 residues. Germline V CDR1 and CDR2: TSWWSYY, QGS. CDR3 loop: CALGEPPTSRWGLRNQPKETDKLIF. The CDR3 bases are TGTGCTCTTGGGGAACCACCAACTTCCCGCTGGGGGTTACGGAACCAACCTAAGGAAACCGATAAACTCATCTTT.

In its sample, this clone was seen a few times. This chain joins TRDV1 and TRDJ1, with 7 bases lining up with TRDD3. The V gene's germline CDR1 is TSWWSYY and CDR2 QGS. With V trimmed by 7 bases and J by 1 base, 18 bases remained unmatched. This CDR3 spans 18 amino acids. CDR3 nucleotide sequence: TGTGCTCTTGTATATTGTGGGGGACACACGAACACCACCGATAAACTCATCTTT. It translates to CALVYCGGHTNTTDKLIF.

The chain links TRDV1 to TRDJ1, with 7 bases lining up with TRDD3. V gave up 0 bases and J gave up 0 bases; unmatched junction bases: 25. Germline CDR1 and CDR2: TSWWSYY and QGS. CDR3 length: 23 amino acids. CDR3 region: CALGELPSMVPPGGSRYTDKLIF. In nucleotides, the CDR3 is TGTGCTCTTGGGGAACTGCCTTCAATGGTCCCCCCTGGGGGCTCTAGGTACACCGATAAACTCATCTTT.

This clone was seen more than once but under ten times. The rearrangement joins TRDV1 to TRDJ1; TRDD2 is a possible D gene (6 bases). The CDR3 loop spans 17 amino acids. Trimming left V 4 bases short and J 0 bases short, with 18 bases between. CDR1 and CDR2 from the germline V gene are TSWWSYY and QGS. CDR3 sequence reads: CALGGKNFLSYTDKLIF. CDR3 sequence (DNA): TGTGCTCTTGGGGGGAAGAACTTCCTTTCATACACCGATAAACTCATCTTT.

This clone was observed a few times. V gene TRDV1 combines with J gene TRDJ1, with 8 bases identical to TRDD3. The J segment lost 0 bases and the V segment lost 4 bases, leaving 4 bases of the junction unmatched. From germline, CDR1 is TSWWSYY and CDR2 QGS. The CDR3 covers 15 residues. In nucleotides, the CDR3 is TGTGCTCTTGGGGTGGGGATACCTAACACCGATAAACTCATCTTT. Its protein is CALGVGIPNTDKLIF.

In this sample, this clone turned up a few times. The rearrangement links TRDV2 to TRDJ1; unclear D gene. The CDR3 contains 15 residues. Germline loops: CDR1 GEAIGNYY, CDR2 EKD. Trimming shortened V by 1 base and J by 3 bases, and 14 bases separated the two germline ends. The CDR3 here is CACDTPQASPDKLIF. For the CDR3, the DNA is TGTGCCTGTGACACGCCCCAGGCCTCACCCGATAAACTCATCTTT.

As concerns this clone: A junction end diverges from the germline sequence, so it may reflect a read error. Other DNA sequences from this sample encode an identical CDR3 as well. The V gene is TRDV1, the J gene TRDJ1; perhaps TRDD3 as D (6 bases). Germline V gene sequence: CDR1 TSWWSYY, CDR2 QGS. The CDR3 is 13 amino acids. CDR3 in amino acids: CALGGPQPDKLIF. Here the CDR3 DNA reads TGTGCTCTGGGGGGACCTCAGCCGGATAAACTCATCTTT.

The chain joins TRDV1 to TRDJ1, with 9 bases that match TRDD3. From germline, CDR1 is TSWWSYY and CDR2 QGS. V shed 0 bases and J 0 bases; nucleotides not matched to a gene: 26. There are 24 residues in the CDR3. The chain's CDR3 is CALGELDSLRVLGEGQPYTDKLIF. As DNA, the CDR3 is TGTGCTCTTGGGGAACTAGATTCACTCCGCGTACTGGGGGAAGGTCAGCCGTACACCGATAAACTCATCTTT.